Presented here are 6 T cell receptor beta chains from one specimen sequenced in a study of regulatory T cells in long-lasting Graves disease (TCRdb year 2021). The time point label of this sample denotes: persistent/refractory GD, antithyroid drugs over 5 years with positive TRAb. RNA was extracted from PBMCs in TRIzol for both TCR sequencing and RNA sequencing. The library was produced with multiplex PCR. These reads were obtained on an Illumina HiSeq 4000. iRepertoire HTBI primers and Arm-PCR amplification of CDR3 regions were used to construct TCR beta libraries. TCRdb reprocessed the public reads (quality trimming at Q25 with fastp, clone calling with MiXCR) and kept in-frame beta chains. Each entry is one CDR3 protein sequence, shown with its most common DNA and genes. Recorded for this sample are approximately 690,000 distinct CDR3 sequences; about 30% of them occurred a single time. 40% to 50% of the sample goes to the ten largest clones.

Sample: peripheral blood mononuclear cells (PBMCs), taken when the disease was refractory, from a patient treated with antithyroid drugs. These receptors were obtained from a female donor with Graves disease.

This rearrangement joins TRBV27 to TRBJ1-5, with a tentative D call TRBD1 (5 bases). This CDR3 is 15 amino acids long. V lost 6 bases and J lost 6, with 18 bases in between. The V gene's germline CDR1 is MNHEY and CDR2 SMNVEV (reference sequence). CDR3 nucleotide sequence: TGTGCCAGCAGCCCCCTCTCCAGGGAATCTCAGCCCCAGCATTTT. This gives the protein CASSPLSRESQPQHF.

This chain links TRBV7-3 with TRBJ1-1, with a possible D match to TRBD1 (5 bases). Trimming removed 2 bases at V and 0 bases at J, with 10 bases between. This CDR3 is built from 15 residues. Germline V gene sequence: CDR1 SGHTA, CDR2 FQGTGA. CDR3 protein: CASSLWPGLNTEAFF. DNA of the CDR3: TGTGCCAGCAGCTTATGGCCGGGACTGAACACTGAAGCTTTCTTT.

This chain links TRBV3-1 with TRBJ2-7; either TRBD1 or TRBD2 may fit D (5 bases each). The CDR3 contains 17 residues. Germline loops: CDR1 LGHDT, CDR2 YNNKEL (reference sequence). Trimming stripped 1 base from V and 2 bases from J, with 18 bases between. Here the CDR3 reads CASSQGAGAARTYEQYF. The DNA for the CDR3 is TGTGCCAGCAGCCAAGGCGCCGGGGCAGCGAGAACCTACGAGCAGTACTTC.

This clonotype was counted a single time. A much larger clonotype is one base distant, so this may be a read error. The chain combines TRBV27 with TRBJ1-1, with 7 bases lining up with TRBD1. CDR1 is MNHEY, CDR2 SMNVEV, per germline (reference sequence). The CDR3 is 14 amino acids. For the CDR3, the DNA is TGTGCCAGCAGTTTTCCGGACAGGCACACTGGAGCTTTCTTT. Its protein is CASSFPDRHTGAFF.

This chain links TRBV27 with TRBJ1-6; D gene ambiguous. Trimming took 3 bases from V and 6 from J, leaving 9 bases between them. The germline V gene has CDR1 MNHEY and CDR2 SMNVEV (reference sequence). The CDR3 is made up of 14 amino acids. The chain's CDR3 is CASSFGAPNSPLHF. The CDR3, as DNA: TGTGCCAGCAGTTTTGGAGCCCCTAATTCACCCCTCCACTTT.

This chain uses TRBV2 with TRBJ2-5; the match to TRBD1 covers 9 bases. TRBJ2-1 matches the DNA end more closely, so the J call is doubtful. This CDR3 has 15 residues. The germline CDR1 and CDR2 sequences are SNHLY and FYNNEI. The CDR3 DNA reads TGTGCCAGCAGCAAACAGGGGGCGGGAATTGAGGAGCAGTTCTTC. Protein product: CASSKQGAGIEEQFF.